This TCR beta chain was identified in a study of T cell responses to AZD1222 COVID-19 vaccine. Study conclusions and caveats: Rises in breadth and depth of Spike-specific TCRs came after two AZD1222 doses. Just a handful of AZD1222 recipients were seropositive at baseline.

The germline V and J ends were trimmed by 1 base and 7 bases, with 13 bases remaining between them. CDR3 length: 15 residues. The germline V gene has CDR1 MGHRA and CDR2 YSYEKL. Worth noting for this clone: Its antigen remains unidentified.

Profiled with immunoSEQ multiplex PCR; TCRdb holds only in-frame clones, not every one. The sample consists of some 64,000 clones, 84% of them appearing once. The genes are TRBV4-1 and TRBJ1-4; D is unclear. This receptor was identified in an adult in good health. The starting material was peripheral blood, obtained on day 0 of AZD1222 vaccination. This CDR3 is CASSQGIGIGEKLFF. CDR3 nucleotide sequence: TGCGCCAGCAGCCAAGGGATAGGGATCGGTGAAAAACTGTTTTTT.